This T cell receptor (beta chain) was identified during a study of CD8+CD57+ T cells in acquired aplastic anemia (dated by TCRdb to the late 2010s). Study-level background: On average, sorted CD4+ and CD8+ cells yielded about 3 ug of extracted DNA, with a range of roughly 0.19 to 27.4 ug. CD8+CD57+ expansion was defined as a frequency above the mean frequency observed in healthy subjects. Beyond this particular receptor, the publication reports: Between patients and healthy controls, no significant difference in CD8+ Simpson's diversity was found (P=0.060). Twenty-nine CD8+ CDR3 sequences were shared between patients and controls but appeared highly expressed in patients and within their immunodominant clones.

Genomic DNA served as template for TCR beta VDJ combination and CDR3 sequence profiling. TCR repertoire sequencing was run on an Illumina HiSeq 2000. The paper's processing steps were these. TRBV/TRBJ rearrangement plots, CDR3 size and DJ length profiles, and Simpson's diversity index were used to assess repertoires. The most abundant DNA sequence in the deep sequencing data was defined as the immunodominant clone. CDR3 amino acid sequences were screened for sharing across subjects and compared with published repertoires and the VDJdb database. TCRdb applied fastp at Q25 and MiXCR to the public reads, then kept only in-frame beta chains. CDR3 protein sequences are deduplicated, and each keeps its most common genes and DNA. The V and J calls and clone size are TCRdb's, not the authors'. In all, the sample holds around 120,000 distinct CDR3 sequences, and almost 40% of those were seen once. 2.6% of the sample belongs to the ten largest clones.

The patients picked for sequencing were ones in whom flow cytometry had shown an expansion of CD8+CD57+ cells. Every patient had severe acquired aplastic anemia, diagnosed using the International Study of Aplastic Anemia and Agranulocytosis and Camitta criteria. At the time blood was sampled, none of the patients had received any therapy. In this study, sorted CD4+ and CD8+ T cells from the blood of healthy subjects and of severe aplastic anemia patients had their TCR repertoires deep-sequenced. Patients were enrolled in the USA under clinicaltrials.gov protocols 00001620, 01623167, 00001397, 00071045, 00081523 and 00961064. Ficoll-Paque density gradient centrifugation was used to isolate peripheral blood mononuclear cells. Before DNA extraction, CD4+ and CD8+ T cells were sorted by FACS or by magnetic beads. From a lookup of the germline V gene (reference sequence), CDR1 and CDR2 are SEHNR and FQNEAQ. V is trimmed back by 5 bases and J by 3 bases, and the junction contains 7 bases that no gene match accounts for. There are 16 amino acids in the CDR3, from cysteine to phenylalanine inclusive. Only CDR3 DNA remains: 48 bases, in frame from the first base.

This clonotype has at least ten counts. The antigen it recognizes is unknown. No per-base quality is available; no much larger clone lies one base away. The chain was built from TRBV7-9 and TRBJ2-2, and 9 junction bases match TRBD2. The sequence derives from a human donor with aplastic anemia. Sequences were obtained from sorted CD4+, CD8+, or CD8+CD57+ T cells (not recorded which) from PBMCs. The DNA is as follows: TGTGCCAGCAGCATTAGCGGGGGACGTTACACCGGGGAGCTGTTTTTT. It translates to CASSISGGRYTGELFF. With the rest looked up from the reference TRBV7-9 and TRBJ2-2 genes rather than sequenced, the full variable domain is DTGVSQNPRHKITKRGQNVTFRCDPISEHNRLYWYRQTLGQGPEFLTYFQNEAQLEKSRLLSDRFSAERPKGSFSTLEIQRTEQGDSAMYLCASSISGGRYTGELFFGEGSRLTVL.